The rows below give T cell receptor beta chains drawn from one sample of a study of regulatory T cells in long-lasting Graves disease. TCRdb re-called the multiplex PCR reads with MiXCR, one entry per CDR3 protein. Of a few hundred thousand distinct CDR3 sequences listed, around 20% were seen once; the top ten hold 11% to 15%. The material sequenced was peripheral blood mononuclear cells (PBMCs), taken at new diagnosis, from a patient treated with antithyroid drugs. All receptors come from a female donor with Graves disease. Each CDR3 is given with its conserved first and last residue. The D gene is left open where the match is weak. For some rows the clone size is stated as once, few or many, or as a class when expanded; others skip it.

V gene: TRBV30; clone size: many; J gene: TRBJ2-7; D gene: TRBD2; CDR3 protein: CAWTLPASGRDEQYF; CDR3 DNA: TGTGCCTGGACTTTGCCAGCGAGCGGGAGGGACGAGCAGTACTTC
V gene: TRBV6-2/TRBV6-3; clone size: many; J gene: TRBJ2-3; D gene: TRBD2; CDR3 protein: CASSLWGTSGRTDTQYF; CDR3 DNA: TGTGCCAGCAGTTTGTGGGGGACTAGCGGGAGAACAGATACGCAGTATTTT
V gene: TRBV7-2; clone size: many; J gene: TRBJ1-2; D gene: TRBD1; CDR3 protein: CASSATGDGYTF; CDR3 DNA: TGTGCCAGCAGCGCGACAGGGGATGGCTACACCTTC
V gene: TRBV20-1; clone size: .; J gene: TRBJ2-5; D gene: .; CDR3 protein: CSGFTGGVATQYF; CDR3 DNA: TGCAGTGGCTTCACAGGTGGGGTGGCGACCCAGTACTTC
V gene: TRBV7-2; clone size: many; J gene: TRBJ2-2; D gene: TRBD2; CDR3 protein: CASSLSRGRRGKGGELFF; CDR3 DNA: TGTGCCAGCAGCCTTAGCCGCGGGAGGAGGGGAAAGGGCGGGGAGCTGTTTTTT
V gene: TRBV7-3; clone size: many; J gene: TRBJ2-1; D gene: TRBD2; CDR3 protein: CASSLGVRSSGGARNEQFF; CDR3 DNA: TGTGCCAGCAGCTTAGGGGTACGGTCTAGCGGGGGGGCCCGGAATGAGCAGTTCTTC
V gene: TRBV19; clone size: few; J gene: TRBJ2-7; D gene: .; CDR3 protein: CASSLGGRGTYEQYF; CDR3 DNA: TGTGCCAGTAGTCTTGGGGGGAGAGGAACCTACGAGCAGTACTTC
V gene: TRBV12-3/TRBV12-4; clone size: many; J gene: TRBJ2-5; D gene: .; CDR3 protein: CASSLRGAPRETQYF; CDR3 DNA: TGTGCCAGCAGTTTACGGGGGGCGCCTAGAGAGACCCAGTACTTC
V gene: TRBV5-1; clone size: many; J gene: TRBJ2-5; D gene: .; CDR3 protein: CASSYYSRETQYF; CDR3 DNA: TGCGCCAGCAGCTACTACTCCCGAGAGACCCAGTACTTC
V gene: TRBV2; clone size: many; J gene: TRBJ2-3; D gene: .; CDR3 protein: CASSWTAPTDTQYF; CDR3 DNA: TGTGCCAGCAGTTGGACAGCGCCCACAGATACGCAGTATTTT
V gene: TRBV9; clone size: few; J gene: TRBJ1-3; D gene: .; CDR3 protein: CASSVDGSFSGNTIYF; CDR3 DNA: TGTGCCAGCAGCGTGGATGGCAGCTTCTCTGGAAACACCATATATTTT
V gene: TRBV3-1; clone size: many; J gene: TRBJ1-6; D gene: .; CDR3 protein: CASSLRRSYNSPLHF; CDR3 DNA: TGTGCCAGCAGCCTTCGGCGGTCCTATAATTCACCCCTCCACTTT
V gene: TRBV12-3/TRBV12-4; clone size: few; J gene: TRBJ1-6; D gene: .; CDR3 protein: CASSLRGLSGGRVGNSPLHF; CDR3 DNA: TGTGCCAGCAGTTTGCGGGGCCTATCCGGGGGAAGGGTCGGCAATTCACCCCTCCACTTT
V gene: TRBV10-2; clone size: once; J gene: TRBJ1-6; D gene: TRBD1; CDR3 protein: CASRSFTGGNNSPLHF; CDR3 DNA: TGCGCCAGCAGGAGCTTCACAGGGGGCAATAATTCACCCCTCCACTTT
V gene: TRBV9; clone size: .; J gene: TRBJ1-2; D gene: TRBD1; CDR3 protein: CASSGQAPRGHYGYTF; CDR3 DNA: TGTGCCAGCTCCGGACAGGCTCCCCGGGGGCACTATGGCTACACCTTC